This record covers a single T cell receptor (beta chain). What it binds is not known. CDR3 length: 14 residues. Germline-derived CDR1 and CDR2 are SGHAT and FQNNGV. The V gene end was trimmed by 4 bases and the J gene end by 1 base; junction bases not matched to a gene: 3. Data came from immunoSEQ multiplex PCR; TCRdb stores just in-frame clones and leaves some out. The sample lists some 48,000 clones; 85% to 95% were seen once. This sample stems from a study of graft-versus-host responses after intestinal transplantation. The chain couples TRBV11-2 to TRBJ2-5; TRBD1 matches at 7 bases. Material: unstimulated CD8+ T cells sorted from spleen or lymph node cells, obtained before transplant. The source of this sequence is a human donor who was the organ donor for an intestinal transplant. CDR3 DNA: TGTGCCAGCAGCTCGACAGGGATCCAAGAGACCCAGTACTTC. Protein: CASSSTGIQETQYF. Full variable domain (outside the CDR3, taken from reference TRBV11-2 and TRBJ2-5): EAGVAQSPRYKIIEKRQSVAFWCNPISGHATLYWYQQILGQGPKLLIQFQNNGVVDDSQLPKDRFSAERLKGVDSTLKIQPAKLEDSAVYLCASSSTGIQETQYFGPGTRLLVL.